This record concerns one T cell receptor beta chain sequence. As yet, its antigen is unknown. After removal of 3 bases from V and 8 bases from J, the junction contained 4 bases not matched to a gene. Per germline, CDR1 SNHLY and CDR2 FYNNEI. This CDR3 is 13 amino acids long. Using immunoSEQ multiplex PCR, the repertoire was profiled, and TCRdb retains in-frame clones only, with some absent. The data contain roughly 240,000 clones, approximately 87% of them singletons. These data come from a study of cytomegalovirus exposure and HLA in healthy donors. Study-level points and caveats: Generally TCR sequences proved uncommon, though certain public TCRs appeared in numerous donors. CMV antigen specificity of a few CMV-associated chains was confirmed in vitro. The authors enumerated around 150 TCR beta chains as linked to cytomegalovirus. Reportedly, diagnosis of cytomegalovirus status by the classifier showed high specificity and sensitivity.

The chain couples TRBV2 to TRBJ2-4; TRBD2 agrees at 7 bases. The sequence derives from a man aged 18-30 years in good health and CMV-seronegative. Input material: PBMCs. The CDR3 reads CASSERGIDIQYF. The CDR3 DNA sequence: TGTGCCAGCAGTGAGCGGGGGATAGACATTCAGTACTTC.